This T cell receptor (beta chain) was retrieved from a study of technical replicates of blood from a handful of donors. The CDR3 covers 13 residues. V gave up 5 bases and J gave up 2 bases, with 10 bases separating them. Germline CDR1 reads LNHNV; CDR2 reads YYDKDF (reference sequence). Using immunoSEQ multiplex PCR, the repertoire was profiled, and TCRdb retains in-frame clones only, with some absent. The data show about 100,000 clones, about 94% seen once. The source of this sequence is a human donor in good health. Sequenced sample: T cells isolated from PBMCs. The chain employs TRBV15 and TRBJ2-7, with D possibly being TRBD2 (6 bases). The CDR3 nucleotides are TGTGCCACCAGCGATCGGGAGACCTACGAGCAGTACTTC. This encodes CATSDRETYEQYF.